This section outlines one T cell receptor (beta chain) sequence together with its context. This sample is part of a study of blood T cell repertoires in COVID-19. The CDR3 is 14 amino acids. V was pared by 6 bases and J by 7 bases, with 13 bases between. Per germline, CDR1 MNHEY and CDR2 SVGAGI. Assay used: immunoSEQ multiplex PCR; TCRdb lists only in-frame clones, some missing. The data show 160,000 or so clones, around 81% seen once. The TCR originated in a man between 60 and 70 years old with active or convalescent COVID-19. Sample: peripheral blood. The chain employs TRBV6-5 and TRBJ1-6; D remains unclear. In DNA, the CDR3 is TGTGCCAGCAGCGGTGGGAGCGGGAATTCACCCCTCCACTTT. This sequence encodes CASSGGSGNSPLHF.